Shown below are 14 T cell receptor beta chains from a single sample sequenced in a study of blood T cell repertoires in COVID-19. Sequencing used immunoSEQ multiplex PCR; TCRdb keeps in-frame clones, though not all of them. In the table there are 100,000 to 120,000 clones, 80% to 90% of which are singletons. Sequencing was carried out using peripheral blood. The receptors originated from an older woman with acute or convalescent COVID-19.

This rearrangement joins TRBV28 to TRBJ1-5; no firm D call. Germline-derived CDR1 and CDR2 are MDHEN and SYDVKM. There are 15 residues in the CDR3. Trimming stripped 4 bases from V and 4 bases from J, with 14 bases between. The CDR3 spells CASSWANKENQPQHF. The CDR3 nucleotides read TGTGCCAGCAGTTGGGCCAACAAAGAAAATCAGCCCCAGCATTTT.

This chain uses TRBV29-1 with TRBJ2-7; TRBD1 agrees at 10 bases. Looked up from germline, CDR1 is SQVTM and CDR2 is ANQGSEA. The J segment lost 4 bases and the V segment lost 0 bases, leaving 9 bases of the junction unmatched. The CDR3 totals 16 residues. The CDR3 DNA reads as TGCAGCGTTGAAGACTCCACAAGACAGGGGGCTTACGAGCAGTACTTC. Residues: CSVEDSTRQGAYEQYF.

This clone was detected a few times. The chain joins TRBV11-3 to TRBJ1-3; D not resolved. V was cut by 2 bases and J by 0 bases, with 5 bases left in between. The CDR3 has 14 amino acids. Germline loops: CDR1 SGHNT, CDR2 YENEEA. CDR3 sequence: CASSLLYSGNTIYF. DNA for the CDR3: TGTGCCAGCAGCTTATTATACTCTGGAAACACCATATATTTT.

This clone occurred a few times. Sequence at one end of the junction differs from germline and may be a read error. The chain links TRBV7-2 to TRBJ1-2, with 8 bases matching TRBD1. The germline V gene encodes CDR1 SGHTA and CDR2 FQGNSA. The CDR3 totals 16 residues. CDR3 sequence (DNA): TGTGCCAGCAGCCTAGCAGGGGGCGGGACGGACTATGGCTACACCTTC. Translation: CASSLAGGGTDYGYTF.

This chain uses TRBV6-5 with TRBJ1-2; tentative D call: TRBD1 (5 bases). The ends were cut back, 2 bases at V and 2 bases at J, with 12 bases in the middle. This CDR3 region has 15 residues. CDR1 MNHEY and CDR2 SVGAGI come from the germline V gene. CDR3 bases: TGTGCCAGCAGTTACGATCGGGGGGGAAACTATGGCTACACCTTC. Its translation: CASSYDRGGNYGYTF.

The chain is built from TRBV5-6 and TRBJ2-7; D possibly corresponds to TRBD1 (7 bases). The V end was cut by 4 bases, the J end by 3 bases, with 20 bases between. The germline CDR1 and CDR2 sequences are SGHDT and YYEEEE. CDR3 length: 16 amino acids. The CDR3 region is CASSAQDRLGGYEQYF. CDR3 coding DNA: TGTGCCAGCAGCGCTCAGGACAGGTTGGGGGGCTACGAGCAGTACTTC. Filled out from reference TRBV5-6 and TRBJ2-7, the complete variable domain reads DAGVTQSPTHLIKTRGQQVTLRCSPKSGHDTVSWYQQALGQGPQFIFQYYEEEERQRGNFPDRFSGHQFPNYSSELNVNALLLGDSALYLCASSAQDRLGGYEQYFGPGTRLTVT.

This sequence joins TRBV13 and TRBJ2-1, with TRBD2 matching 7 bases. The germline CDR1 and CDR2 sequences are PRHDT and FYEKMQ (reference sequence). The CDR3 is 14 residues long. V was pared by 2 bases and J by 7 bases, with 5 bases of the junction left unmatched. CDR3 nucleotide sequence: TGTGCCAGCAGCTTAAGGTCCGGGGGGAATGAGCAGTTCTTC. Its translation is CASSLRSGGNEQFF.

This clone appeared a few times. The chain couples TRBV14 to TRBJ1-3, with 8 bases aligning to TRBD1. Germline CDR1 reads SGHDN; CDR2 reads FVKESK. This CDR3 spans 20 amino acids. J gave up 0 bases and V 3 bases, and 16 bases lay outside the gene matches. The CDR3 sequence is CASSQNAFTGGRDSGNTIYF. DNA for the CDR3: TGTGCCAGCAGCCAGAACGCCTTCACAGGGGGAAGAGACTCTGGAAACACCATATATTTT.

This rearrangement joins TRBV18 to TRBJ1-1, with TRBD1 identical over 9 bases. Trimming took 0 bases from V and 4 from J; bases not matched to a gene: 6. Per the germline V gene, CDR1 is KGHSH and CDR2 is LQKENI. This CDR3 is built from 16 residues. The CDR3 region is CASSPPGTGMGTEAFF. CDR3 coding DNA: TGTGCCAGCTCACCACCCGGGACAGGGATGGGCACTGAAGCTTTCTTT.

The CDR3: CASSQDVLYEQYF. The CDR3 bases are TGCGCCAGCAGCCAAGATGTACTCTACGAGCAGTACTTC. This chain uses TRBV4-1 with TRBJ2-7; unclear D gene. The CDR3 runs to 13 residues. From germline, CDR1 is MGHRA and CDR2 YSYEKL. Trimming shortened V by 0 bases and J by 3 bases, and 6 bases separated the two germline ends.

The gene calls are TRBV5-1 and TRBJ1-2; no firm D call. The CDR3 extends over 15 amino acids. The V gene lost 1 base and the J gene lost 3 bases, with 13 bases spanning the gap. Germline-derived CDR1 and CDR2 are SGHRS and YFSETQ. The CDR3 nucleotides read TGCGCCAGCAGCTTGTTCGGCGGCCAAGACTATGGCTACACCTTC. Protein: CASSLFGGQDYGYTF.

This clone was counted between two and nine times. V is TRBV13 and J is TRBJ1-2, with 11 bases fitting TRBD1. This CDR3 comprises 15 residues. Germline V gene sequence: CDR1 PRHDT, CDR2 FYEKMQ (reference sequence). The trim removed 4 bases at V and 7 bases at J, leaving 8 bases unmatched. The CDR3 sequence: CASSYTGQGGRGYTF. CDR3 in DNA: TGTGCCAGCAGCTACACGGGACAGGGGGGACGTGGCTACACCTTC.

The CDR3 DNA is TGTGCCAGCAGCTTTGGGGACTCTTACACCGGGGAGCTGTTTTTT. Its protein is CASSFGDSYTGELFF. This rearrangement joins TRBV5-5 to TRBJ2-2; the D gene is possibly TRBD2 (6 bases). The CDR3 covers 15 residues. CDR1 is SGHKS and CDR2 is YYEKEE in the germline V gene (reference sequence). V lost 2 bases, J lost 3 bases, and 11 bases lay in between.

J is TRBJ2-1 and V is TRBV19; TRBD1 is a possible D gene (6 bases). Looked up from germline, CDR1 is LNHDA and CDR2 is SQIVND (reference sequence). Trimming took off 6 bases at V and 3 bases at J, with 15 bases between the two ends. This CDR3 has 15 amino acids. CDR3 bases: TGTGCCAGTAGGCAGGGGACCCCTGACTACAATGAGCAGTTCTTC. Its protein product is CASRQGTPDYNEQFF.